One and the same sample provided the 26 T cell receptor beta chains below, sequenced in a study of blood T cell repertoires in COVID-19. Profiled with immunoSEQ multiplex PCR; TCRdb holds only in-frame clones, not every one. The sample gives about 69,000 clones, about 85% of which show up once; around 2.9% is in the top ten. Sequenced sample: peripheral blood. These receptors came from a man older than 75 with acute or convalescent COVID-19.

This rearrangement joins TRBV24-1 to TRBJ2-3, with 10 bases lining up with TRBD2. The CDR3 runs to 19 residues. Losses at the gene ends were 5 bases for V and 8 bases for J; bases not matched to a gene: 21. Per the germline V gene, CDR1 is KGHDR and CDR2 is SFDVKD. The CDR3 is CATSGWQGKASSGRGTQYF. Written as DNA, the CDR3 is TGTGCCACCAGTGGGTGGCAGGGTAAGGCTTCTAGCGGGAGAGGTACGCAGTATTTT.

V and J are TRBV10-1 and TRBJ1-2, with D unresolved. Germline values: CDR1 WNHNN, CDR2 SYGVQD (reference sequence). The CDR3 runs 13 residues. Trimming cost V 10 bases and J 4 bases, with 16 bases left between them. In DNA, the CDR3 is TGCGCCATCTATAAACAGAATTCCTATGGCTACACCTTC. Protein sequence: CAIYKQNSYGYTF.

V usage is TRBV5-1 and J usage is TRBJ1-4; perhaps TRBD1 as D (5 bases). V was clipped by 0 bases and J by 1 base, with 19 bases between them. Germline V lookup: CDR1 SGHRS, CDR2 YFSETQ. The CDR3 covers 19 residues. The CDR3 DNA reads as TGCGCCAGCAGCTTGGCCGGGAGCCCGACGAGGGGAACTAATGAAAAACTGTTTTTT. The encoded protein is CASSLAGSPTRGTNEKLFF.

The rearrangement uses TRBV30 and TRBJ1-1; D might be TRBD1 (5 bases). Per the germline V gene, CDR1 is GTSNPN and CDR2 is SVGIG (reference sequence). This CDR3 has 13 amino acids. V lost 0 bases and J 3 bases, leaving 8 bases between the germline ends. In DNA, the CDR3 is TGTGCCTGGAGTGTAGTCAGGGACACTGAAGCTTTCTTT. Protein product: CAWSVVRDTEAFF.

The J gene is TRBJ2-3, the V gene TRBV7-9; 8 nucleotides line up with TRBD1. V trimming: 3 bases; J trimming: 2 bases; junction bases outside the gene matches: 4. The length of the CDR3 is 15 residues. Germline lookup yields CDR1 SEHNR and CDR2 FQNEAQ (reference sequence). DNA of the CDR3: TGTGCCAGCAGCTTGACAGGGGCAGACACAGATACGCAGTATTTT. Its translation: CASSLTGADTDTQYF.

The chain uses TRBV5-4 and TRBJ1-4; D may be TRBD1 (5 bases). CDR3 size: 15 residues. Trimming stripped 0 bases from V and 7 bases from J, with 13 bases between. CDR1 and CDR2 from the germline V gene are SGHNT and YYREEE (reference sequence). The chain's CDR3 is CASSLAGGSREKLFF. CDR3 nucleotide sequence: TGTGCCAGCAGCTTGGCCGGGGGTTCTCGTGAAAAACTGTTTTTT. Full variable domain (rest looked up from reference TRBV5-4 and TRBJ1-4): ETGVTQSPTHLIKTRGQQVTLRCSSQSGHNTVSWYQQALGQGPQFIFQYYREEENGRGNFPPRFSGLQFPNYSSELNVNALELDDSALYLCASSLAGGSREKLFFGSGTQLSVL.

V usage is TRBV12-5 and J usage is TRBJ1-2; maybe TRBD1 (5 bases). The germline V and J ends were trimmed by 6 bases and 8 bases, with 19 bases remaining between them. CDR3 length: 14 amino acids. Germline V lookup: CDR1 LGHNT, CDR2 FRNRAP. Here the CDR3 DNA reads TGTGCTAGTGGCCCCTCCGGTGGGGGGTCCGGCTACACCTTC. Protein sequence: CASGPSGGGSGYTF.

The J gene is TRBJ1-1, the V gene TRBV6-5, with D tentatively TRBD1 (5 bases). The CDR3 is made up of 15 amino acids. V was shortened by 6 bases and J by 5 bases, with 19 bases between the two germline ends. Per germline, CDR1 MNHEY and CDR2 SVGAGI. CDR3 residues: CASSAPPGGGTEAFF. CDR3 nucleotides: TGTGCCAGCAGCGCCCCCCCCGGGGGTGGGACTGAAGCTTTCTTT.

This clone is a singleton in its sample. The chain combines TRBV5-1 with TRBJ2-7, with a tentative D call TRBD2 (6 bases). Between the trimmed V and J ends, which lost 0 bases and 6 bases, there was a span of 16 bases. CDR3 length: 15 residues. Germline assignment: CDR1 SGHRS and CDR2 YFSETQ. The CDR3 region is CASSLEIWAGPEQYF. The CDR3 nucleotides are TGCGCCAGCAGCTTGGAGATCTGGGCGGGGCCCGAGCAGTACTTC.

The gene calls are TRBV12-3 or TRBV12-4 and TRBJ1-2; the D is unclear. V was trimmed by 6 bases and J by 12 bases, leaving 17 bases between them. The CDR3 is 12 residues long. The chain's CDR3 is CASSYISGSHTF. The CDR3 region has the DNA TGTGCCAGCAGCTATATCTCCGGGTCCCACACCTTC.

The chain has TRBV2 and TRBJ1-3, with a possible D match to TRBD1 (5 bases). Germline CDR1 reads SNHLY; CDR2 reads FYNNEI. Between the trimmed V and J ends, which lost 3 bases and 2 bases, there was a span of 11 bases. The CDR3 spans 15 residues. The CDR3 is CASSDNRRTGNTIYF. CDR3 bases: TGTGCCAGCAGTGACAACAGGCGTACTGGAAACACCATATATTTT.

This clone was detected only a few times. The chain carries TRBV9 and TRBJ1-2; the D is unclear. There are 15 residues in the CDR3. V gave up 0 bases and J gave up 0 bases, with 9 bases separating them. Germline CDR1 SGDLS, CDR2 YYNGEE. CDR3 sequence reads: CASSVDPVPNYGYTF. The CDR3 DNA is TGTGCCAGCAGCGTAGACCCGGTACCTAACTATGGCTACACCTTC. The full variable domain, rest sourced from reference TRBV9 and TRBJ1-2, is DSGVTQTPKHLITATGQRVTLRCSPRSGDLSVYWYQQSLDQGLQFLIQYYNGEERAKGNILERFSAQQFPDLHSELNLSSLELGDSALYFCASSVDPVPNYGYTFGSGTRLTVV.

This sequence joins TRBV19 and TRBJ1-4; 7 bases map to TRBD1. V lost 5 bases to trimming and J lost 8 bases; unmatched junction nucleotides: 14. The CDR3 length is 16 residues. In germline, CDR1 is LNHDA, CDR2 SQIVND (reference sequence). For the CDR3, the DNA is TGTGCCAGTAGTCAGACCGCCGGGACAGATGGGGAAAAACTGTTTTTT. Amino acids: CASSQTAGTDGEKLFF.

The chain carries TRBV6-5 and TRBJ1-4; a possible D gene is TRBD1 (6 bases). Germline assignment: CDR1 MNHEY and CDR2 SVGAGI. This CDR3 region has 15 residues. V was pared by 3 bases and J by 4 bases, with 12 bases between. The CDR3 nucleotides are TGTGCCAGCAGTTATGGCGGCAGGGGTAATGAAAAACTGTTTTTT. Protein: CASSYGGRGNEKLFF.

The rearrangement links TRBV2 to TRBJ2-1; D perhaps matches TRBD1 (5 bases). V lost 2 bases to trimming and J lost 10 bases, with 9 bases between them. Germline values: CDR1 SNHLY, CDR2 FYNNEI. The length of the CDR3 is 12 residues. The CDR3 nucleotides read TGTGCCAGCAGTGAACAGGGTGGCGAGCAGTTCTTC. Protein product: CASSEQGGEQFF.

The rearrangement links TRBV24-1 to TRBJ2-7; 11 bases are shared with TRBD2. The V gene's germline CDR1 is KGHDR and CDR2 SFDVKD. The V segment lost 7 bases and the J segment 7 bases; nucleotides outside the gene matches: 5. This CDR3 region has 13 residues. This CDR3 is CATSYSGRDEQYF. The CDR3 DNA is TGTGCCACCAGCTATAGCGGGAGGGATGAGCAGTACTTC.

Written as DNA, the CDR3 is TGTGCCAGCTCACCTTTGGGCGGGACAGGGGGCTACAATGAGCAGTTCTTC. The encoded protein is CASSPLGGTGGYNEQFF. V gene TRBV18 combines with J gene TRBJ2-1, with TRBD1 matching 11 bases. V lost 3 bases, J lost 3 bases, and 7 bases stayed unmatched. The CDR3 spans 17 residues. The germline V gene has CDR1 KGHSH and CDR2 LQKENI.

The V and J genes are TRBV21-1 and TRBJ1-2. TRBV21-1 is deemed a pseudogene. The CDR3 has 14 residues. CDR3 nucleotide sequence: TGTGCCAGCTGCCGGGGGTTCAGCAACTATGGCTACACCTTC. Translation: CASCRGFSNYGYTF.

V and J are TRBV9 and TRBJ1-2; tentative D call: TRBD1 (5 bases). Germline V CDR1 and CDR2: SGDLS, YYNGEE. CDR3 length: 13 residues. V was cut by 1 base and J by 8 bases, with 12 bases left in between. The CDR3, as DNA: TGTGCCAGCAGCGTAATTCAGGGAGGCGGCTACACCTTC. Its translation is CASSVIQGGGYTF.

The V and J genes are TRBV4-1 and TRBJ2-7; 10 nucleotides line up with TRBD1. The V segment lost 4 bases and the J segment 5 bases; nucleotides outside the gene matches: 11. In germline, CDR1 is MGHRA, CDR2 YSYEKL. The CDR3 extends over 16 amino acids. CDR3 protein: CASSRRGGTGVNEQYF. CDR3 bases: TGCGCCAGCAGCCGCAGAGGGGGGACAGGGGTAAACGAGCAGTACTTC.

The chain links TRBV24-1 to TRBJ1-1; TRBD1 matches at 10 bases. V shed 4 bases, J shed 5 bases, and the junction held 3 bases outside the gene matches. Germline V lookup: CDR1 KGHDR, CDR2 SFDVKD. The CDR3 extends over 14 amino acids. The CDR3 loop is CATSEGTGVTEAFF. The CDR3 DNA is TGTGCCACCAGTGAGGGGACAGGGGTGACTGAAGCTTTCTTT.

The chain recombines TRBV7-6 with TRBJ2-3, with TRBD2 matching 14 bases. This CDR3 is 17 amino acids long. The V gene's germline CDR1 is SGHVS and CDR2 FNYEAQ. Losses at the gene ends were 4 bases for V and 7 bases for J; bases not matched to a gene: 10. The CDR3 region is CASSYILGTSGRNTQYF. The CDR3 DNA reads as TGTGCCAGCAGCTATATTCTAGGGACTAGCGGGAGAAATACGCAGTATTTT.

This chain uses TRBV11-2 with TRBJ2-1, with 7 bases fitting TRBD2. Trimming took 5 bases from V and 5 from J; bases not matched to a gene: 9. This CDR3 contains 15 residues. The germline V gene has CDR1 SGHAT and CDR2 FQNNGV. The CDR3 coding sequence is TGTGCCAGCAGCCTGACTAGCTCGGATCACAATGAGCAGTTCTTC. This gives the protein CASSLTSSDHNEQFF.

V usage is TRBV6-5 and J usage is TRBJ1-2; D is possibly TRBD1 (6 bases). V lost 6 bases, J lost 5 bases, and 16 bases lay in between. CDR1 and CDR2 (germline): MNHEY, SVGAGI. The CDR3 has 14 amino acids. DNA of the CDR3: TGTGCCAGCAGGGCTCCCGGGACACGATATGGCTACACCTTC. Its translation: CASRAPGTRYGYTF.

This clone was recorded a few times. This chain links TRBV6-5 with TRBJ1-1; 7 nucleotides agree with TRBD1. This CDR3 is built from 14 residues. Germline CDR1 is MNHEY and CDR2 is SVGAGI. Losses at the gene ends were 6 bases for V and 5 bases for J; bases not matched to a gene: 9. The CDR3 loop is CASRDDRVKTEAFF. CDR3 sequence (DNA): TGTGCCAGCAGGGATGACAGGGTAAAGACTGAAGCTTTCTTT.

The J gene is TRBJ2-7, the V gene TRBV19, with 7 positions matching TRBD2. V trimming: 3 bases; J trimming: 5 bases; junction bases outside the gene matches: 1. In germline, CDR1 is LNHDA, CDR2 SQIVND (reference sequence). This CDR3 comprises 12 residues. The CDR3 DNA sequence: TGTGCCAGTAGTATGGGAGGGAACGAGCAGTACTTC. Translating gives CASSMGGNEQYF.